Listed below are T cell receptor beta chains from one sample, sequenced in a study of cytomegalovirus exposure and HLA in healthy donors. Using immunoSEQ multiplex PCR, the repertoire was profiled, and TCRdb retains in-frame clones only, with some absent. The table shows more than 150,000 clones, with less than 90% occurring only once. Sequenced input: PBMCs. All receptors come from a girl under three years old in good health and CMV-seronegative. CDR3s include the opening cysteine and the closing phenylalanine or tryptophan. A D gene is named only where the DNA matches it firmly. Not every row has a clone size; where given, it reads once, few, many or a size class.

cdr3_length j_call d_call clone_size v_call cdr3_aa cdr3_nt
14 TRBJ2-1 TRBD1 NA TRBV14 CASSQGLTGGIQFF TGTGCCAGCAGCCAAGGGTTGACAGGGGGAATCCAGTTCTTC
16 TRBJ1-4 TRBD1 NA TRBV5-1 CASSLAQGALREKLFF TGCGCCAGCAGCTTGGCACAGGGGGCGTTGAGGGAAAAACTGTTTTTT
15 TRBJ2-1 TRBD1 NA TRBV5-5 CASSTTGEAHNEQFF TGTGCCAGCAGCACGACAGGGGAGGCACACAATGAGCAGTTCTTC
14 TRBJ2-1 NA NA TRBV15 CATTQGRSYNGQFF TGTGCCACCACACAGGGCCGCTCCTACAATGGGCAGTTCTTC
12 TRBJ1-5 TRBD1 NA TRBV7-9 CSSSLGDRAQHF TGTTCCAGCAGCTTGGGGGACAGGGCCCAGCATTTT
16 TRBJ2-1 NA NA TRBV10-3 CAISGTGRSSYNEQFF TGTGCCATCAGTGGGACTGGGCGGAGCTCCTACAATGAGCAGTTCTTC
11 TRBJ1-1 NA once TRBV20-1 CSARVVRLAFF TGCAGTGCTAGAGTCGTCAGGCTAGCTTTCTTT
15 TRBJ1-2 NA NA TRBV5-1 CASSLGAGIANGYTF TGCGCCAGCAGCTTGGGGGCGGGGATCGCGAATGGCTACACCTTC
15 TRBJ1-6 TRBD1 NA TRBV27 CASSQKTGGNSPLHF TGTGCCAGCAGTCAAAAAACAGGGGGAAATTCACCCCTCCACTTT
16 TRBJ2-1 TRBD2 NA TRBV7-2 CASSLGLAATYNEQFF TGTGCCAGCAGCCTCGGACTAGCGGCTACCTACAATGAGCAGTTCTTC
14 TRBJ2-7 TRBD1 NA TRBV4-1 CASSTRTGANEQYF TGCGCCAGCAGCACTAGGACAGGGGCGAACGAGCAGTACTTC
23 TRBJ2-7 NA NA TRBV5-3 CARSLDSGTEPYLRRGPPDEQYF TGTGCCAGAAGCTTGGATTCCGGGACAGAGCCATACCTAAGGCGGGGTCCACCCGACGAGCAGTACTTC
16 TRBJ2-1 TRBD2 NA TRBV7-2 CASSYVGTSEYNEQFF TGTGCCAGCAGCTATGTGGGGACTAGCGAGTACAATGAGCAGTTCTTC
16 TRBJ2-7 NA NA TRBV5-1 CASSGQVGDSIYEQYF TGCGCCAGCAGCGGCCAGGTCGGGGACTCTATCTACGAGCAGTACTTC
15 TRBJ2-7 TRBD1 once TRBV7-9 CASSSAGQGAYEQYF TGTGCCAGCAGCTCCGCCGGACAGGGGGCTTACGAGCAGTACTTC
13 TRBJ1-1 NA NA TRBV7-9 CASSPSLDSEAFF TGTGCCAGCAGCCCCTCCCTAGACTCTGAAGCTTTCTTT
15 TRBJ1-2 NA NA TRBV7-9 CASSTRALANYGYTF TGTGCCAGCAGCACGAGGGCACTAGCTAACTATGGCTACACCTTC
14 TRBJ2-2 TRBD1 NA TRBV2 CASRMGTGAGELFF TGTGCCAGCAGGATGGGGACAGGGGCCGGGGAGCTGTTTTTT
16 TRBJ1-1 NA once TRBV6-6 CASSYYPARMNTEAFF TGTGCCAGCAGTTATTATCCAGCGAGGATGAACACTGAAGCTTTCTTT
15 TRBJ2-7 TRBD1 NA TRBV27 CASSPMGQGVGEQYF TGTGCCAGCAGTCCAATGGGACAGGGGGTGGGGGAGCAGTACTTC
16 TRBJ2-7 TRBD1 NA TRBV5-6 CASSLESGGPSYEQYF TGTGCCAGCAGCTTGGAATCAGGGGGCCCCTCCTACGAGCAGTACTTC
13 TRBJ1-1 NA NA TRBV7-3 CASSRQLNTEAFF TGTGCCAGCAGCCGACAGCTTAACACTGAAGCTTTCTTT
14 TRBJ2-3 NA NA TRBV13 CASSLPPPGDTQYF TGTGCCAGCAGCCTCCCTCCTCCCGGGGATACGCAGTATTTT
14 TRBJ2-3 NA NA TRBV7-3 CASSLSVTTDTQYF TGTGCCAGCAGCTTATCGGTCACCACAGATACGCAGTATTTT
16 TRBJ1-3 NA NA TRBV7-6 CASSLGAGRTGNTIYF TGTGCCAGCAGCTTAGGGGCCGGGAGGACTGGAAACACCATATATTTT
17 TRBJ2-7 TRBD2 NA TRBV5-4 CASSRTSGTAGSYEQYF TGTGCCAGCAGCCGGACTAGCGGTACCGCGGGCTCCTACGAGCAGTACTTC
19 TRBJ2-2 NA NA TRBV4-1 CASSHPRQPQTSNTGELFF TGCGCCAGCAGCCATCCGCGACAACCACAGACCTCGAACACCGGGGAGCTGTTTTTT
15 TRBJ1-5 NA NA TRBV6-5 CASSGSGYSNQPQHF TGTGCCAGCAGTGGAAGCGGATATAGCAATCAGCCCCAGCATTTT
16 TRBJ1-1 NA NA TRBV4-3 CASSQASVGVNTEAFF TGCGCCAGCAGCCAAGCGTCAGTTGGAGTGAACACTGAAGCTTTCTTT
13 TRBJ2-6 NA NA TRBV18 CASQNSGANVLTF TGTGCCAGCCAGAACTCTGGGGCCAACGTCCTGACTTTC
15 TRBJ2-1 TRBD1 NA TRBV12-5 CASGRRQGYYNEQFF TGTGCTAGTGGTCGACGACAGGGCTACTACAATGAGCAGTTCTTC
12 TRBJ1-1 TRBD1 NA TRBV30 CAWDRDSTEAFF TGTGCCTGGGACAGGGATAGCACTGAAGCTTTCTTT
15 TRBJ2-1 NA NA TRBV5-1 CASSSLEAGYNEQFF TGCGCCAGCAGCTCCCTCGAAGCAGGGTACAATGAGCAGTTCTTC
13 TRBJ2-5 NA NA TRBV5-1 CASSLTSPETQYF TGCGCCAGCAGCTTGACTAGCCCCGAGACCCAGTACTTC
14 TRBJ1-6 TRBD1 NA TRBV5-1 CASSLLQGNSPLHF TGCGCCAGCAGCTTGTTACAGGGGAATTCACCCCTCCACTTT
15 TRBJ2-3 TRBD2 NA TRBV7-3 CASSLNGREPDTQYF TGTGCCAGCAGCTTAAATGGGCGGGAGCCAGATACGCAGTATTTT
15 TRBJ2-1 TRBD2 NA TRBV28 CATTKGLAPYNEQFF TGTGCCACCACCAAGGGACTAGCGCCCTACAATGAGCAGTTCTTC
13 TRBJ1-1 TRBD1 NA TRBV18 CASSQGADTEAFF TGTGCCAGCTCACAGGGGGCGGACACTGAAGCTTTCTTT
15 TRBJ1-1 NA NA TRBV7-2 CASCRGELLDTEAFF TGTGCCAGTTGCAGGGGAGAGCTGTTGGACACTGAAGCTTTCTTT
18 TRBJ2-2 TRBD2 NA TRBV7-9 CASSLVLAGGPYTGELFF TGTGCCAGCAGCTTAGTACTAGCGGGAGGGCCTTACACCGGGGAGCTGTTTTTT
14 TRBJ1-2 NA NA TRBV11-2 CASSLGGQSYGYTF TGTGCCAGCAGCTTGGGAGGGCAGTCCTATGGCTACACCTTC
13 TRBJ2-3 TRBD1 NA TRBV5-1 CASSWTGADTQYF TGCGCCAGCAGCTGGACAGGGGCAGATACGCAGTATTTT
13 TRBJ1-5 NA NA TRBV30 CAWSLRSYQPQHF TGTGCCTGGAGTCTCCGGTCCTATCAGCCCCAGCATTTT
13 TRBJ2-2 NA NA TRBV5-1 CASSLAGTGELFF TGCGCCAGCAGCTTGGCGGGCACCGGGGAGCTGTTTTTT
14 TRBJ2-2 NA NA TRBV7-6 CASSLALRTGELFF TGTGCCAGCAGCTTAGCGCTGAGGACCGGGGAGCTGTTTTTT
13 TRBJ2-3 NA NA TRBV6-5 CASSAQGSDTQYF TGTGCCAGCAGTGCACAGGGTTCAGATACGCAGTATTTT
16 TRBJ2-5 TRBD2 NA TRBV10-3 CAISESRGGAGETQYF TGTGCCATCAGTGAGTCGCGCGGGGGGGCCGGAGAGACCCAGTACTTC
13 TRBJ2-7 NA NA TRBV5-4 CASSLFSAYEQYF TGTGCCAGCAGCTTGTTCTCAGCCTACGAGCAGTACTTC